Shown below are 14 T cell receptor beta chains from a single sample sequenced in a study of blood T cell repertoires in COVID-19. The method was immunoSEQ multiplex PCR; TCRdb's version includes in-frame clones alone and lacks a portion of them. Among some 250,000 clones listed, 75% to 90% were seen once. The sequencing input was PBMCs or T cells enriched from blood (not recorded which). All receptors derive from a woman aged 45-65 years who had recovered from COVID-19.

V usage is TRBV18 and J usage is TRBJ1-1; D call uncertain. The germline V and J ends were trimmed by 10 bases and 4 bases, with 22 bases remaining between them. The CDR3 length is 15 residues. Germline V gene lookup returns CDR1 KGHSH and CDR2 LQKENI. The CDR3 nucleotides are TGTGCCAACATCAAGCTATTTATGAGGAGCACTGAAGCTTTCTTT. It encodes CANIKLFMRSTEAFF.

The chain couples TRBV19 to TRBJ1-5; D may be TRBD1 (6 bases). The CDR3 covers 15 residues. Trimming removed 5 bases from V and 2 bases from J, with 13 bases in between. Germline CDR1 is LNHDA and CDR2 is SQIVND (reference sequence). CDR3 in amino acids: CASSLQGGGNQPQHF. CDR3 DNA: TGTGCCAGTAGTTTACAGGGTGGGGGCAATCAGCCCCAGCATTTT.

The chain recombines TRBV3-1 (or the pseudogene TRBV3-2) with TRBJ1-1, with D maybe TRBD1 (6 bases). The V and J ends lost 8 bases and 10 bases respectively, with 20 bases between them. Germline V CDR1 and CDR2: LGHDT, YNNKEL (reference sequence). This CDR3 region has 13 residues. DNA of the CDR3: TGTGCCAGCCGCCCACACGACAGGTCTGGAGCTTTCTTT. It yields the protein CASRPHDRSGAFF.

The chain uses TRBV29-1 and TRBJ2-7; TRBD1 aligns across 8 bases. J lost 5 bases, V lost 4 bases, and 10 bases had no gene match. CDR1 and CDR2 (germline): SQVTM, ANQGSEA. The CDR3 length is 14 residues. The CDR3 DNA is TGCAGCGTTGTTCGAGGACAGGGTGTCCACGAGCAGTACTTC. This translates into CSVVRGQGVHEQYF.

This clone was detected only once. One end of the junction varies from germline; a read error may be responsible. The chain couples TRBV3-1 (or the pseudogene TRBV3-2) to TRBJ2-2; 10 bases agree with TRBD2. The CDR3 totals 18 residues. Looked up from germline, CDR1 is LGHDT and CDR2 is YNNKEL (reference sequence). As DNA, the CDR3 is TGTGCCAGCAGCCAACGGGGAGCGGGAGGGCCGAAGACCGGGGAGCTGTTTTTT. Residues: CASSQRGAGGPKTGELFF.

V and J are TRBV18 and TRBJ1-1, with 8 bases fitting TRBD1. With 1 base clipped from V and 8 bases from J, the junction kept 6 bases outside the gene matches. The CDR3 is 14 amino acids. Germline V lookup: CDR1 KGHSH, CDR2 LQKENI. CDR3 coding DNA: TGTGCCAGCTCACCACAGACAGGGGAAGGAGAAGCTTTCTTT. Residues: CASSPQTGEGEAFF.

V gene TRBV3-1 (or the pseudogene TRBV3-2) combines with J gene TRBJ1-5, with 7 positions matching TRBD1. The CDR3 has 13 residues. Germline CDR1 is LGHDT and CDR2 is YNNKEL (reference sequence). V dropped 4 bases and J dropped 5; count of bases not matched to a gene: 2. The CDR3 region is CASSPTGDQPQHF. DNA of the CDR3: TGTGCCAGCAGCCCCACAGGGGATCAGCCCCAGCATTTT.

The rearrangement links TRBV7-2 to TRBJ1-3; the D gene is possibly TRBD1 (5 bases). From germline, CDR1 is SGHTA and CDR2 FQGNSA. V lost 5 bases and J 2 bases, leaving 10 bases between the germline ends. This CDR3 is 14 amino acids long. This CDR3 reads CASSLQGPGNTIYF. The CDR3 DNA is TGTGCCAGCAGCCTCCAGGGTCCTGGAAACACCATATATTTT.

The sample holds a few counts of this clone. Different DNA sequences within this sample yield the same CDR3. V usage is TRBV5-1 and J usage is TRBJ2-7; the D is unclear. The CDR3 spans 13 residues. V dropped 5 bases and J dropped 1 base, with 10 bases sitting between them. Per germline, CDR1 SGHRS and CDR2 YFSETQ. The CDR3 reads CASSFGDSYEQYF. DNA of the CDR3: TGCGCCAGCAGTTTCGGAGATTCCTACGAGCAGTACTTC.

The V gene is TRBV24-1, the J gene TRBJ2-2, with 8 bases matching TRBD1. CDR3 length: 13 residues. V shed 9 bases and J 5 bases; nucleotides not matched to a gene: 4. Germline assignment: CDR1 KGHDR and CDR2 SFDVKD. CDR3 bases: TGTGCCACCCCAGGGGGCCGGACCGGGGAGCTGTTTTTT. This gives the protein CATPGGRTGELFF.

The rearrangement uses TRBV28 and TRBJ1-1; D is unclear. This CDR3 region has 15 residues. Germline V gene data show CDR1 as MDHEN and CDR2 as SYDVKM. V dropped 5 bases and J dropped 2 bases, with 15 bases sitting between them. The CDR3: CASSPRGGSNTEAFF. The CDR3, as DNA: TGTGCCAGCAGTCCCCGGGGAGGCAGCAACACTGAAGCTTTCTTT. The entire variable domain, with the rest obtained from reference TRBV28 and TRBJ1-1, is as follows: DVKVTQSSRYLVKRTGEKVFLECVQDMDHENMFWYRQDPGLGLRLIYFSYDVKMKEKGDIPEGYSVSREKKERFSLILESASTNQTSMYLCASSPRGGSNTEAFFGQGTRLTVV.

The chain links TRBV5-1 to TRBJ1-2; the match to TRBD1 covers 7 bases. The CDR3 loop spans 12 amino acids. Germline V CDR1 and CDR2: SGHRS, YFSETQ. V was pared by 4 bases and J by 4 bases, with 1 base of the junction left unmatched. CDR3 sequence: CASSRDSYGYTF. CDR3 DNA sequence: TGCGCCAGCAGCCGGGACAGCTATGGCTACACCTTC.

The CDR3 here is CASSQVGGGYGYTF. CDR3 DNA: TGTGCCAGCAGCCAAGTTGGTGGAGGCTATGGCTACACCTTC. V gene TRBV14 combines with J gene TRBJ1-2; D uncertain. Trimming took off 1 base at V and 4 bases at J, with 10 bases between the two ends. The CDR3 is made up of 14 amino acids. Per germline, CDR1 SGHDN and CDR2 FVKESK.

The chain joins TRBV3-1 (or the pseudogene TRBV3-2) to TRBJ1-1; 10 bases are shared with TRBD1. CDR3 length: 17 amino acids. Germline CDR1 is LGHDT and CDR2 is YNNKEL (reference sequence). V was clipped by 1 base and J by 5 bases; unmatched bases: 10. The CDR3 is CASSQGSPGQGTTEAFF. In DNA, the CDR3 is TGTGCCAGCAGCCAAGGGTCGCCGGGACAGGGGACGACTGAAGCTTTCTTT.